The 18 T cell receptor beta chains presented below share a single source sample, sequenced in a study of CD8+CD57+ T cells in acquired aplastic anemia. Those patients picked for sequencing had displayed CD8+CD57+ cell expansion on flow cytometry. Genomic DNA, the template, was used for profiling of the TCR beta VDJ and CDR3. TCRdb re-derived calls from the reads in MiXCR, one entry per CDR3 protein. The table shows 50,000 or so distinct CDR3 sequences, with 55% to 70% occurring only once. Sequencing input: sorted CD4+, CD8+, or CD8+CD57+ T cells (not recorded which) from PBMCs. The source of these receptors is a human donor with aplastic anemia.

This clonotype was seen just once. The rearrangement joins TRBV7-9 to TRBJ2-5, with D possibly matching TRBD2 (6 bases). Trimming took off 4 bases at V and 5 bases at J, with 14 bases between the two ends. The CDR3 length is 14 residues. Germline lookup yields CDR1 SEHNR and CDR2 FQNEAQ (reference sequence). The CDR3 spells CASSSRSGVETQYF. The CDR3 DNA reads as TGTGCCAGCAGCTCTAGGTCGGGAGTCGAGACCCAGTACTTC.

The chain has TRBV15 and TRBJ2-7; no reliable D call. CDR1 is LNHNV, CDR2 YYDKDF, per germline (reference sequence). The length of the CDR3 is 13 residues. Trimming left V 0 bases short and J 6 bases short, with 9 bases between. The CDR3 sequence is CATSREPLSEQYV. The CDR3 coding sequence is TGTGCCACCAGCAGAGAACCACTTAGCGAGCAGTACGTC.

This clonotype was picked up many times. V is TRBV7-9 and J is TRBJ2-2; tentative D call: TRBD1 (5 bases). Germline lookup yields CDR1 SEHNR and CDR2 FQNEAQ (reference sequence). The CDR3 length is 16 residues. V was cut by 4 bases and J by 4 bases, with 16 bases left in between. The CDR3 spells CASSYDPRVPTGELFF. The CDR3 nucleotides read TGTGCCAGCAGCTATGACCCCAGGGTTCCCACCGGGGAGCTGTTTTTT.

This clonotype occurred a few times. The rearrangement uses TRBV27 and TRBJ2-1, with D perhaps assigned TRBD1 or TRBD2 (6 bases each). The V end was cut by 5 bases, the J end by 1 base, with 18 bases between. This CDR3 has 17 residues. The germline CDR1 and CDR2 sequences are MNHEY and SMNVEV (reference sequence). The CDR3, as DNA: TGTGCCAGCAGTCTCCCGGGGGCGGGCAATTCCTACAATGAGCAGTTCTTC. Its protein is CASSLPGAGNSYNEQFF.

This clonotype was counted once. V gene TRBV2 combines with J gene TRBJ1-5; D may be TRBD1 (5 bases). This CDR3 is built from 15 residues. From germline, CDR1 is SNHLY and CDR2 FYNNEI. The V end lost 6 bases, the J end lost 0 bases, and 12 bases lay between the germline ends. The CDR3, as DNA: TGTGCCAGCAGCCAGGGACGGAATAGCAATCAGCCCCAGCATTTT. Translation gives CASSQGRNSNQPQHF.

This chain connects TRBV2 to TRBJ1-5; possibly TRBD1 for D (5 bases). Germline-derived CDR1 and CDR2 are SNHLY and FYNNEI. The CDR3 runs 12 residues. Trimming took 7 bases from V and 4 from J, leaving 8 bases between them. In DNA, the CDR3 is TGTGCCAGCAAGGGGCAGAATCAGCCCCAGCATTTT. It is translated as CASKGQNQPQHF. Complete variable domain (other parts from reference TRBV2 and TRBJ1-5): EPEVTQTPSHQVTQMGQEVILRCVPISNHLYFYWYRQILGQKVEFLVSFYNNEISEKSEIFDDQFSVERPDGSNFTLKIRSTKLEDSAMYFCASKGQNQPQHFGDGTRLSIL.

V gene TRBV24-1 combines with J gene TRBJ1-2; unclear D gene. CDR1 is KGHDR, CDR2 SFDVKD, per germline. Trimming took 9 bases from V and 7 from J, leaving 14 bases between them. The CDR3 runs to 12 residues. In DNA form, the CDR3 reads TGTGCCACCGACGGGCCGCCCCTTGGCTACACCTTC. This encodes CATDGPPLGYTF.

At least ten counts were recorded for this clonotype. J is TRBJ2-6 and V is TRBV9; 11 bases align to TRBD1. Germline-derived CDR1 and CDR2 are SGDLS and YYNGEE. The CDR3 extends over 17 amino acids. Unmatched junction bases numbered 6, after V lost 4 bases and J lost 3 bases. The CDR3 DNA reads as TGTGCCAGCAGCACTCGGACAGGGGGCGGTGGGGCCAACGTCCTGACTTTC. Protein sequence: CASSTRTGGGGANVLTF.

This clonotype was seen only a few times. At one end, the junction sequence differs from germline, possibly due to a read error. V and J are TRBV4-2 and TRBJ1-2; D uncertain. This CDR3 has 14 residues. Germline V gene data show CDR1 as LGHNA and CDR2 as YNFKEQ. DNA of the CDR3: TGTGCCAGCAGCCAAGATGTTGGTGAATATGGCTGCACTTTC. It codes for CASSQDVGEYGCTF.

In its sample, this clonotype was seen many times. For the CDR3, the DNA is TGTGCCAGCAGCTGGGGGACGGTCACTAATGAAAAACTGTTTTTT. This translates into CASSWGTVTNEKLFF. This chain links TRBV5-6 with TRBJ1-4; possible D gene TRBD1, 5 bases. The V gene's germline CDR1 is SGHDT and CDR2 YYEEEE. This CDR3 is 15 amino acids long. Trimming removed 3 bases from V and 2 bases from J, with 11 bases in between.

The CDR3 region is CASRRTDTMNTEAFF. The CDR3 DNA sequence: TGTGCCAGCCGGCGGACGGACACCATGAACACTGAAGCTTTCTTT. The chain links TRBV7-6 to TRBJ1-1, with D possibly matching TRBD1 (5 bases). Germline V CDR1 and CDR2: SGHVS, FNYEAQ. CDR3 size: 15 residues. Trimming removed 8 bases from V and 0 bases from J, with 16 bases in between.

This clonotype was found many times. The chain employs TRBV24-1 and TRBJ2-4; unclear D gene. Germline V gene sequence: CDR1 KGHDR, CDR2 SFDVKD. Trimming removed 4 bases from V and 1 base from J, with 10 bases in between. The CDR3 runs to 15 residues. The CDR3 bases are TGTGCCACCAGTGACTCCAATGGGGCCAAAAACATTCAGTACTTC. This translates into CATSDSNGAKNIQYF.

The rearrangement links TRBV25-1 to TRBJ2-7; D may correspond to TRBD1 or TRBD2 (6 bases each). The CDR3 has 17 residues. Germline CDR1 reads MGHDK; CDR2 reads SYGVNS. The V gene lost 6 bases and the J gene lost 1 base, with 22 bases spanning the gap. CDR3 nucleotide sequence: TGTGCCAGCAGCTCTCCCCGGGGGCAGGGCACATCCTACGAGCAGTACTTC. As protein: CASSSPRGQGTSYEQYF.

In this sample, this clonotype turned up a few times. The chain employs TRBV25-1 and TRBJ2-7, with 8 bases lining up with TRBD2. V gave up 10 bases and J gave up 2 bases; unmatched junction bases: 7. This CDR3 is 13 amino acids long. Germline V lookup: CDR1 MGHDK, CDR2 SYGVNS. This CDR3 is CATFGGATYEQYF. In nucleotides, the CDR3 is TGTGCCACCTTCGGGGGGGCCACCTACGAGCAGTACTTC.

This clonotype has at least ten counts. The chain carries TRBV19 and TRBJ2-1, with a weak D call TRBD1 (6 bases). Between the trimmed V and J ends, which lost 7 bases and 9 bases, there was a span of 22 bases. The CDR3 is 15 amino acids. CDR1 and CDR2 (germline): LNHDA, SQIVND (reference sequence). CDR3 nucleotide sequence: TGTGCCAGTACCCCCCTACCGGGACATAAAAGTGAGCAGTTCTTC. Its protein is CASTPLPGHKSEQFF. The variable domain in full, completed from reference TRBV19 and TRBJ2-1, reads DGGITQSPKYLFRKEGQNVTLSCEQNLNHDAMYWYRQDPGQGLRLIYYSQIVNDFQKGDIAEGYSVSREKKESFPLTVTSAQKNPTAFYLCASTPLPGHKSEQFFGPGTRLTVL.

This clonotype showed up many times. The V gene is TRBV9, the J gene TRBJ1-2; weak D call: TRBD1 (6 bases). CDR1 SGDLS and CDR2 YYNGEE come from the germline V gene. The CDR3 extends over 14 amino acids. V lost 4 bases, J lost 3 bases, and 13 bases lay in between. CDR3 nucleotides: TGTGCCAGCAGCTCTCTAGGGGGGCACTATGGCTACACCTTC. Protein: CASSSLGGHYGYTF.

V gene TRBV19 combines with J gene TRBJ2-7; a possible D gene is TRBD2 (5 bases). Germline V gives CDR1 LNHDA, CDR2 SQIVND (reference sequence). The CDR3 extends over 13 amino acids. Between the trimmed V and J ends, which lost 1 base and 5 bases, there was a span of 9 bases. CDR3 coding DNA: TGTGCCAGTAGTATAGCTGGGAGAAACGAGCAGTACTTC. The encoded protein is CASSIAGRNEQYF.

The chain recombines TRBV9 with TRBJ2-7; 9 bases line up with TRBD1. The ends lost 5 bases at V and 5 bases at J; junction bases unmatched: 5. Germline loops: CDR1 SGDLS, CDR2 YYNGEE. There are 13 residues in the CDR3. Written as DNA, the CDR3 is TGTGCCAGCAGTACCGGGACAGGGAACGAGCAGTACTTC. It codes for CASSTGTGNEQYF.